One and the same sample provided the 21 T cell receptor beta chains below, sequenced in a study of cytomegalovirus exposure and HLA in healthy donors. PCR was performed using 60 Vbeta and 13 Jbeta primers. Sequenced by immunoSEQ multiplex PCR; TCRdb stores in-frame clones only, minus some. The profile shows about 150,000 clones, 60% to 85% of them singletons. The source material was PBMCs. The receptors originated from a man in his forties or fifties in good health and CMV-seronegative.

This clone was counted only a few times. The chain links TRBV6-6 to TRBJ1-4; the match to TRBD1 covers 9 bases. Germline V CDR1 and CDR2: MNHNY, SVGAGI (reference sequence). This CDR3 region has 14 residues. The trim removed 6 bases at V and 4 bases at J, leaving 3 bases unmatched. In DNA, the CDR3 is TGTGCCAGCAGCCGGACAGGGGATAATGAAAAACTGTTTTTT. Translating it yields CASSRTGDNEKLFF.

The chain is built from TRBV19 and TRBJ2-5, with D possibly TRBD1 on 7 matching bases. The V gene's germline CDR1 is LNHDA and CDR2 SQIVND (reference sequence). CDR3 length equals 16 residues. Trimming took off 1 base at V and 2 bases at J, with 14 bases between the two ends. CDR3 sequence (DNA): TGTGCCAGTAGTATAGTGCAGGGGGACTGGCAAGAGACCCAGTACTTC. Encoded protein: CASSIVQGDWQETQYF.

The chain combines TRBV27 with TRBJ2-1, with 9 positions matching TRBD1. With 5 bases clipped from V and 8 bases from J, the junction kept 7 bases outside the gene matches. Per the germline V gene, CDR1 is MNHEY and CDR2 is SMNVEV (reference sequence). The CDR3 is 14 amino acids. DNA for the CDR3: TGTGCCAGCAGTCCCGGGACAGGGTGGGATGAGCAGTTCTTC. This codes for CASSPGTGWDEQFF.

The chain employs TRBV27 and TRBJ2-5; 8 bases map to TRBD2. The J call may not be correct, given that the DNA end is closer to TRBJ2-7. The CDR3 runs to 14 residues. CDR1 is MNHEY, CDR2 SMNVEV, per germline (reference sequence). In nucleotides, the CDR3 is TGTGCCAGCAGTTTAACCAGCGGGGGTTACGAGCAGTACTTC. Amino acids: CASSLTSGGYEQYF.

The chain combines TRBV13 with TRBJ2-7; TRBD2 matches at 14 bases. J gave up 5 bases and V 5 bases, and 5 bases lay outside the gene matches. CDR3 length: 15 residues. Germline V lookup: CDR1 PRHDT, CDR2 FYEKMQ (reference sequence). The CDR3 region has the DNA TGTGCCAGCAGCCTGACTAGCGGGGGGGAAGACGAGCAGTACTTC. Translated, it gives CASSLTSGGEDEQYF.

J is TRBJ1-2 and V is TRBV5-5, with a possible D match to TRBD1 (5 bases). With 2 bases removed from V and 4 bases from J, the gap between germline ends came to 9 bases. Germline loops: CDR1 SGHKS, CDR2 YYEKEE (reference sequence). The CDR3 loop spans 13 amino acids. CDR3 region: CASSLGAAYGYTF. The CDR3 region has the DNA TGTGCCAGCAGCTTAGGGGCGGCCTATGGCTACACCTTC. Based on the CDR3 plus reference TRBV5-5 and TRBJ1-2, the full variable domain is DAGVTQSPTHLIKTRGQQVTLRCSPISGHKSVSWYQQVLGQGPQFIFQYYEKEERGRGNFPDRFSARQFPNYSSELNVNALLLGDSALYLCASSLGAAYGYTFGSGTRLTVV.

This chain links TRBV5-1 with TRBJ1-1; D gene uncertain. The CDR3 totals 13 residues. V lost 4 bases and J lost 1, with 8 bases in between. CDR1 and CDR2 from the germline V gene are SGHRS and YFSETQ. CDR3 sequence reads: CASSMTPNTEAFF. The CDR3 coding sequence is TGCGCCAGCAGCATGACACCGAACACTGAAGCTTTCTTT.

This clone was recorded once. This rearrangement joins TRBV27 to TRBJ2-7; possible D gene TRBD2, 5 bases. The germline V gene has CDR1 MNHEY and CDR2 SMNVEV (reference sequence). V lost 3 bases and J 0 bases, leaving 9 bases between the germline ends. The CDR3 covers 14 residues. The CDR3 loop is CASSFLGGSYEQYF. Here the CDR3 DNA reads TGTGCCAGCAGTTTCCTAGGAGGCTCCTACGAGCAGTACTTC.

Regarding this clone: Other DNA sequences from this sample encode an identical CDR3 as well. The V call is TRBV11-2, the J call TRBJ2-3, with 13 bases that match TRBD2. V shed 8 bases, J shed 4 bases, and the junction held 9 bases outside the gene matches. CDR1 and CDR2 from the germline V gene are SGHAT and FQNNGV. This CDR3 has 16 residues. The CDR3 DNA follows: TGTGCCAGCGCTACAAAACTAGCGGGAGGGCCAGATACGCAGTATTTT. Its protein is CASATKLAGGPDTQYF.

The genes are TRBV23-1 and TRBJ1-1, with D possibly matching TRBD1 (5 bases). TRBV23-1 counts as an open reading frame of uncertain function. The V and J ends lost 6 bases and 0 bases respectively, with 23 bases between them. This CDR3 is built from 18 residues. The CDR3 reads CASRPQVTKGPMNTEAFF. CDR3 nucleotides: TGCGCCAGCAGACCACAGGTGACCAAGGGTCCCATGAACACTGAAGCTTTCTTT.

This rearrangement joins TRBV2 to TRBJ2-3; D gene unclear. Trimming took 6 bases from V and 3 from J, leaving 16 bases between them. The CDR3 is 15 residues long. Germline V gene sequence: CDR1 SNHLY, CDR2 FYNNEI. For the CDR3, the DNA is TGTGCCAGCAGCCGGCTAGTCCCAGAGACAGATACGCAGTATTTT. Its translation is CASSRLVPETDTQYF.

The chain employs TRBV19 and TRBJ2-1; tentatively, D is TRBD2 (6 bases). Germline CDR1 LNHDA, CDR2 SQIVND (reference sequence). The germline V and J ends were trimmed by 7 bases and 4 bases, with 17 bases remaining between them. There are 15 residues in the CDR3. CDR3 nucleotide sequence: TGTGCCAGTAATATGGGTCTAGCGTTATACAATGAGCAGTTCTTC. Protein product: CASNMGLALYNEQFF.

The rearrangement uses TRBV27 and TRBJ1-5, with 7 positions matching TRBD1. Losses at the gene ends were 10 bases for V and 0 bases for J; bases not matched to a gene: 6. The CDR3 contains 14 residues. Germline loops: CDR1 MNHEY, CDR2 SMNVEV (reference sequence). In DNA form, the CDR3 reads TGTGCCACCCGGACAGGTCATAGCAATCAGCCCCAGCATTTT. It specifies CATRTGHSNQPQHF.

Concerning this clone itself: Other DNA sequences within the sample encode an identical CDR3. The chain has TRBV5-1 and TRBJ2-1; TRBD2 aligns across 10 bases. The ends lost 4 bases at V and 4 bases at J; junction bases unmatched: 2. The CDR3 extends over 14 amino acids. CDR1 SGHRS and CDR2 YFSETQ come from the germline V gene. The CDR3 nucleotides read TGCGCCAGCAGCGCAGCGGGAGGGTACAATGAGCAGTTCTTC. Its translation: CASSAAGGYNEQFF.

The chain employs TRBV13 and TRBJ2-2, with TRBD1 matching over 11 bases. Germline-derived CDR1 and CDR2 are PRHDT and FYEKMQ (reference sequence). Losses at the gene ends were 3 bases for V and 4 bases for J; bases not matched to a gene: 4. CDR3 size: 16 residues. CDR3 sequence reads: CASSFGTGGFTGELFF. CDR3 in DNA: TGTGCCAGCAGCTTCGGGACAGGGGGGTTCACCGGGGAGCTGTTTTTT.

The CDR3 DNA is TGTGCCAGCAGCCCCAGGGACACTGAAGCTTTCTTT. Protein: CASSPRDTEAFF. The chain couples TRBV11-2 to TRBJ1-1; D is perhaps TRBD1 (5 bases). The V and J ends lost 5 bases and 3 bases respectively, with 7 bases between them. From germline, CDR1 is SGHAT and CDR2 FQNNGV. The length of the CDR3 is 12 residues.

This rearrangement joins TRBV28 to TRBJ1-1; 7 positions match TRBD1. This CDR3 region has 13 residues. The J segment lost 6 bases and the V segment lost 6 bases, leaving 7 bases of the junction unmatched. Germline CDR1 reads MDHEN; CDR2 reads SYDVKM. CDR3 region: CASSHDRDPEAFF. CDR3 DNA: TGTGCCAGCAGCCATGACAGGGACCCTGAAGCTTTCTTT.

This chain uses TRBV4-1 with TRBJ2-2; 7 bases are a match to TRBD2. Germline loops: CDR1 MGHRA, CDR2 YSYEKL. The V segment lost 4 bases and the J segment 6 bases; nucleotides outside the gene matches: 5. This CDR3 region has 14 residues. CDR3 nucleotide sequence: TGCGCCAGCAGCCCGAGCGGGGTGGCCGGGGAGCTGTTTTTT. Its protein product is CASSPSGVAGELFF.

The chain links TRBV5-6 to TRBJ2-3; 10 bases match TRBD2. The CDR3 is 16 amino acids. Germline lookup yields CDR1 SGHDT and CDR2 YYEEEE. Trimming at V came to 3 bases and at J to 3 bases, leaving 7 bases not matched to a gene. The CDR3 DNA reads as TGTGCCAGCAGCTGGGAGGCTAGCGGGAGAACAGATACGCAGTATTTT. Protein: CASSWEASGRTDTQYF.

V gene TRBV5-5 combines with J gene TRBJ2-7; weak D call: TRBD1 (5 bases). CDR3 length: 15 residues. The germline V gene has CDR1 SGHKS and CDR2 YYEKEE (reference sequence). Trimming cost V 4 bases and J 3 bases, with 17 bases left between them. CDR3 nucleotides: TGTGCCAGCAGCCCCTCAGGGTTTCCGTTCTACGAGCAGTACTTC. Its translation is CASSPSGFPFYEQYF.

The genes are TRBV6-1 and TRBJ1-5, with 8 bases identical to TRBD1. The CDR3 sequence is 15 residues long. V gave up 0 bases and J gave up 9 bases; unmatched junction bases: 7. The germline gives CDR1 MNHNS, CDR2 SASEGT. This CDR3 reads CASSEAPGGSVPQHF. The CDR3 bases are TGTGCCAGCAGTGAAGCTCCAGGGGGCTCCGTGCCCCAGCATTTT.